This is a list of T cell receptor beta chains from one sample in a study of blood T cell repertoires in COVID-19. Sequencing used immunoSEQ multiplex PCR; TCRdb keeps in-frame clones, though not all of them. The table has 390,000 or so clones, more than 80% seen once. The sequencing sample was made of peripheral blood. These TCRs come from a woman in her twenties or thirties with COVID-19, enrolled during active disease. Both conserved end residues are part of each CDR3. D genes are given only for firm matches. Clone size, where shown, is once, few, many, or a class for clones that have expanded.

V gene	J gene	clone size	D gene	CDR3 DNA	CDR3 protein
TRBV18	TRBJ1-6	.	.	TGTGCCAGCTCACCAATAAACCTGGGCAATAATTCACCCCTCCACTTT	CASSPINLGNNSPLHF
TRBV27	TRBJ2-7	.	TRBD1	TGTGCCAGCAGTCGGGACAGCCGGAACGAGCAGTACTTC	CASSRDSRNEQYF
TRBV7-9	TRBJ2-2	.	TRBD1	TGTGCCAGCAATCCGACCAGGGACAGGGGAACCGGGGAGCTGTTTTTT	CASNPTRDRGTGELFF
TRBV19	TRBJ2-1	.	TRBD2	TGTGCCAGTAGCACGGGGGGGGGATACAATGAGCAGTTCTTC	CASSTGGGYNEQFF
TRBV19	TRBJ1-2	.	.	TGTGCCAGTAGTTTTCCGGCGGTTGATGGCTACACCTTC	CASSFPAVDGYTF
TRBV19	TRBJ1-2	.	TRBD1	TGTGCCAGTAGTCAGGGGGCGAGTGGCTACACCTTC	CASSQGASGYTF
TRBV19	TRBJ2-7	.	TRBD1	TGTGCCAGTAGTACAAGAGGGGGCCACGAGCAGTACTTC	CASSTRGGHEQYF
TRBV5-1	TRBJ1-2	.	.	TGCGCCAGCAGCTTGGTCCAGGCAGCTAACTATGGCTACACCTTC	CASSLVQAANYGYTF
TRBV5-1	TRBJ2-3	.	TRBD1	TGCGCCAGCCACAGGGGTCCTACCGAGGCAGATACGCAGTATTTT	CASHRGPTEADTQYF
TRBV28	TRBJ2-1	.	.	TGTGCCAGCAGTTTCTCACTAGGGAACTACAATGAGCAGTTCTTC	CASSFSLGNYNEQFF
TRBV27	TRBJ2-1	.	TRBD2	TGTGCCAGCAGTTTACTTGGGACTAGCGGGGGATCGGCGGAGTTCTTC	CASSLLGTSGGSAEFF
TRBV24-1	TRBJ2-1	once	TRBD1	TGTGCCACCAGACACGGCAGGGGGCCGGGCAATGAGCAGTTCTTC	CATRHGRGPGNEQFF
TRBV19	TRBJ1-4	.	.	TGTGCCAGTAGTATAGATTCGGGAGGTGAAAAACTGTTTTTT	CASSIDSGGEKLFF
TRBV5-8	TRBJ2-2	.	TRBD2	TGTGCCAGCAGACAGCGGGGCTCGGGCGGGGAGCTGTTTTTT	CASRQRGSGGELFF
TRBV27	TRBJ2-3	.	.	TGTGCCAGCAGTTTACGGAGCACAGATACGCAGTATTTT	CASSLRSTDTQYF
TRBV5-5	TRBJ1-2	.	.	TGTGCCAGCAGCCCTGACAGAACGGATGGCTACACCTTC	CASSPDRTDGYTF
TRBV4-3	TRBJ2-1	.	.	TGCGCCAGCAGCCAAGATGGCAGAATCAATGAGCAGTTCTTC	CASSQDGRINEQFF
TRBV5-1	TRBJ2-2	.	.	TGCGCCAGCAGCTCTATAGCGGACTCCACAACCACCGGGGAGCTGTTTTTT	CASSSIADSTTTGELFF
TRBV27	TRBJ1-2	.	TRBD1	TGTGCCAGCAGTCCGGGACAGTTCTATGGCTACACCTTC	CASSPGQFYGYTF
TRBV4-1	TRBJ1-2	.	TRBD1	TGCGCCAGCAGCCTACCGGGGGACAGGGGGCTGTTTGGCTATGGCTACACCTTC	CASSLPGDRGLFGYGYTF
TRBV5-1	TRBJ2-5	.	.	TGCGCCAGCAGCTTGGTGACAGGCCTGGAAGAGACCCAGTACTTC	CASSLVTGLEETQYF
TRBV6-1	TRBJ1-6	once	.	TGTGCCAGCAGTGAGGCAGGCTTGATTTCACCCCTCCACTTT	CASSEAGLISPLHF
TRBV28	TRBJ2-1	once	.	TGTGCCAGCAGTTTAGGCGGCAGGGTGAGCAGCGATGAGCAGTTCTTC	CASSLGGRVSSDEQFF
TRBV13	TRBJ1-2	.	TRBD1	TGTGCCAGCAGCTTAAGAGGGACAGGGATTGGTGGCTACACCTTC	CASSLRGTGIGGYTF
TRBV6-5	TRBJ2-7	once	TRBD2	TGTGCCAGCAGCCGACCCGGGGGGTCCTACGAGCAGTACTTC	CASSRPGGSYEQYF
TRBV7-9	TRBJ2-1	.	.	TGTGCCAGCAGCTTCGGTAGAAATGAGCAGTTCTTC	CASSFGRNEQFF
TRBV7-9	TRBJ1-2	.	TRBD1	TGTGCCAGCAGCTTAGCCTACCAGGGGGAAAAAGGGGGCTACACCTTC	CASSLAYQGEKGGYTF
TRBV20-1	TRBJ1-2	once	.	TGCAGTGCTTACAATAACTATGGCTACACCTTC	CSAYNNYGYTF
TRBV15	TRBJ2-1	.	.	TGTGCCACCAGCAGATCAGATCATTTATCCTACAATGAGCAGTTCTTC	CATSRSDHLSYNEQFF
TRBV2	TRBJ1-1	.	.	TGTGCCAGCAGTGACCTGGGGCTTCACACTGAAGCTTTCTTT	CASSDLGLHTEAFF
TRBV7-9	TRBJ2-2	few	TRBD2	TGTGCCAGCACCTTCGGTTACGAGCGGGAGTACGGGACCGGGGAGCTGTTTTTT	CASTFGYEREYGTGELFF
TRBV19	TRBJ1-1	.	.	TGTGCCAGTAGTATAGTCCCCAACAAATCTGAAGCTTTCTTT	CASSIVPNKSEAFF
TRBV6-2/TRBV6-3	TRBJ2-7	.	.	TGTGCCAGCAGCCTTAGCGGACCTTACGAGCAGTACTTC	CASSLSGPYEQYF
TRBV5-1	TRBJ1-2	.	TRBD1	TGCGCCAGCAGCGCCGACAGGGTTATCTATGGCTACACCTTC	CASSADRVIYGYTF
TRBV6-2/TRBV6-3	TRBJ1-5	.	.	TGTGCCAGCAGTTACGTCAGGGGAGGGCAGCCCCAGCATTTT	CASSYVRGGQPQHF
TRBV5-1	TRBJ2-3	.	.	TGCGCCAGCAGCAAGCGCTATAGCACAGATACGCAGTATTTT	CASSKRYSTDTQYF
TRBV2	TRBJ2-3	.	TRBD1	TGTGCCAGCAGTGACGAACAGGGGGCAAGAGATACGCAGTATTTT	CASSDEQGARDTQYF
TRBV19	TRBJ1-1	.	.	TGTGCCAGTAGCACGGAGATATTGGCGTACACTGAAGCTTTCTTT	CASSTEILAYTEAFF
TRBV6-5	TRBJ1-6	.	.	TGTGCCAGCAGTCCGAACCGAGGGGGAAACTCACCCCTCCACTTT	CASSPNRGGNSPLHF
TRBV11-3	TRBJ2-5	.	.	TGTGCCAGCAGCCTCCGAGGCGGGCAGATAATACGGACCCAGTACTTC	CASSLRGGQIIRTQYF
TRBV27	TRBJ1-5	.	TRBD1	TGTGCCAGCAGCCTCGGGACAGGGTGGGGCAATCAGCCCCAGCATTTT	CASSLGTGWGNQPQHF
TRBV28	TRBJ1-2	once	.	TGTGCCAGCAGTTTATGGGCCGGGAATGGCTACACCTTC	CASSLWAGNGYTF
TRBV5-1	TRBJ2-5	.	.	TGCGCCAGCACTACCCATGAGAATTCGGGGATTAAGACCCAGTACTTC	CASTTHENSGIKTQYF
TRBV10-1	TRBJ2-3	.	.	TGCGCCAGCAGTCGGGTGAGCACAGATACGCAGTATTTT	CASSRVSTDTQYF
TRBV10-3	TRBJ2-4	.	.	TGTGCCATCAGTGACCCGACAGAGAGCAAAAACATTCAGTACTTC	CAISDPTESKNIQYF
TRBV5-5	TRBJ2-5	.	TRBD1	TGTGCCAGCACCGTAACGGACAGGGCGGAGACCCAGTACTTC	CASTVTDRAETQYF
TRBV6-4	TRBJ1-1	once	TRBD1	TGTGCCAGCAGTGCGTCACAGGGGAGGACTGAAGCTTTCTTT	CASSASQGRTEAFF
TRBV6-6	TRBJ2-1	.	TRBD2	TGTGCCAGCACCCTCAGACGACTAGCAGATGAGCAGTTCTTC	CASTLRRLADEQFF
TRBV4-3	TRBJ1-3	.	TRBD1	TGCGCCAGCAGCCAAGGCACCGGGACAGCCAAGGACCGCCGCCGGGTTGAATACACCATATATTTT	CASSQGTGTAKDRRRVEYTIYF
TRBV11-2	TRBJ1-4	.	.	TGTGCCAGCAGCTTAGCGGCCAGGGGATTGAGTAATGAAAAACTGTTTTTT	CASSLAARGLSNEKLFF
TRBV7-8	TRBJ1-6	.	.	TGTGCCAGCATCTTGGGAGTCTCTGGTGGTTCACCCCTCCACTTT	CASILGVSGGSPLHF
TRBV27	TRBJ1-6	.	TRBD1	TGTGCCAGCAGTTGGGGACAGGGAAATTCACCCCTCCACTTT	CASSWGQGNSPLHF
TRBV5-5	TRBJ2-7	.	.	TGTGCCAGCAGCTACCTTGGGGGGGGCGCGAACGAGCAGTACTTC	CASSYLGGGANEQYF
TRBV18	TRBJ1-5	.	.	TGTGCCAGCTCACCCACAGCAAATCAGCCCCAGCATTTT	CASSPTANQPQHF